The text below deals with one T cell receptor beta chain. This clonotype showed up many times. No antigen is known for it. The record has no base qualities; no much larger clone is one base away. Every patient had bone marrow sampled at the time of active disease. Bone marrow mononuclear cells were isolated by Ficoll-Hypaque density gradient centrifugation. To remove myeloma plasma cells, the cells were labeled with CD138 magnetic microbeads on a MACS separator, and CD138-negative cells were then collected by negative selection. The purity of the isolated cells was checked by flow cytometry with CD138 antibodies on an Attune NxT. TRIzol reagent was used to extract total RNA, and a NanoDrop spectrophotometer was used to quantify the extracted RNA. For each patient, paired RNA-seq and IR-seq were run on the CD138-negative bone marrow sample from that patient. The Immunoverse kit was used to build TCR libraries from roughly 370 ng RNA, with molecular barcoded adaptors covering alpha/delta and beta/gamma chains. TCR library preparation used the same RNA that was used for transcriptome sequencing. TCR libraries were sequenced on an Illumina HiSeq 4000 with 2 x 150 cycles. In the paper's pipeline: With MiXCR, TCR reads were aligned to human V, D, J and C references and assembled into CDR3 clonotypes, with quality filtering and error correction included. Clonotype counts and gene usage diversity were analyzed with the tcR package in R. For inspection of raw mapping reads, RNA-seq reads were mapped by STAR aligner version 2.5.3a onto GRCh37 of the human genome. To test the effect of sequencing depth on detected clonotypes, IR-seq fastq files were randomly downsampled using Seqtk 1.3. TCRdb reprocessing: public reads trimmed at Q25 with fastp, clones called with MiXCR, in-frame beta chains kept. Each entry merges the rows of one CDR3 protein and shows their most common DNA and genes. TCRdb's processing, not the authors' own work, is the source of the V and J calls. The sample contains 20,000 to 25,000 distinct CDR3 sequences, roughly an eighth of them found a single time. In total, the top ten clones hold 60% to 80% of the sample.

Spanning cysteine to phenylalanine, the CDR3 consists of 16 amino acids. CDR3 DNA only is kept here, 48 bases in frame from base 1. V and J are trimmed by 0 bases and 2 bases, and the gene matches miss 4 bases of the junction. Taken from the germline V gene, the CDR1 and CDR2 loops are SGDLS and YYNGEE. The data were taken from a study of read filtering for tumor transcriptome and immune sequencing (dated by TCRdb to the early 2020s). Notes on the research overall: The cohort was composed of 17 to 20 male and over 13 female patients, with a mean age of approximately 72 years and an age range of roughly 47 to 80. By revised international staging, eight or nine patients were R-ISS I, fewer than 20 were R-ISS II and 6 or 7 were R-ISS III. TCR-region mapped reads per sample ranged from about 3.5 to 11 million with IR-seq versus only about 75 to 1,400 with RNA-seq. Using the same bone marrow samples, the study compared TCR repertoires obtained by targeted immune repertoire sequencing with those obtained by bulk whole-transcriptome sequencing. After DNase treatment, whole-transcriptome libraries were prepared using the TruSeq RNA Access Library Prep Kit. As a main aim, a read-filtering strategy for immune repertoire data was addressed, with the specific question being whether clonotypes supported by a single read should be removed.

Overall study results and their limits: Compared with RNA-seq, IR-seq captured clonotypes at much higher depth and more reliably, and a smaller IR-seq throughput was enough to identify most shared clonotypes. Single-read clonotypes made up about 80% of clonotypes but only about 3.5% of total reads in IR-seq, compared with around 71% of clonotypes and 35% to 55% of reads in RNA-seq. Rather than purified T cells, the sorted CD138-negative fraction was a mixed bone marrow immune population. Removing single-read clonotypes increased the correlation between IR-seq and RNA-seq shared clonotype proportions.

This clonotype originated in a donor at least 40 years old with multiple myeloma. The sequence links TRBV9 to TRBJ2-3; a stretch of 9 junction bases matches TRBD1. Sequencing was done on a sample of a population of CD138-negative cells sorted from bone marrow. The meaning of the sample's cell subset or site label: bone marrow mononuclear cells depleted of CD138+ plasma/myeloma cells by negative magnetic selection. In nucleotide form, the sequence is TGTGCCAGCAGCGTAGGACAGGGGGTTAACACAGATACGCAGTATTTT. Its coded protein is CASSVGQGVNTDTQYF. The variable domain in full, with residues beyond the CDR3 obtained from the reference TRBV9 and TRBJ2-3 genes, is DSGVTQTPKHLITATGQRVTLRCSPRSGDLSVYWYQQSLDQGLQFLIQYYNGEERAKGNILERFSAQQFPDLHSELNLSSLELGDSALYFCASSVGQGVNTDTQYFGPGTRLTVL.